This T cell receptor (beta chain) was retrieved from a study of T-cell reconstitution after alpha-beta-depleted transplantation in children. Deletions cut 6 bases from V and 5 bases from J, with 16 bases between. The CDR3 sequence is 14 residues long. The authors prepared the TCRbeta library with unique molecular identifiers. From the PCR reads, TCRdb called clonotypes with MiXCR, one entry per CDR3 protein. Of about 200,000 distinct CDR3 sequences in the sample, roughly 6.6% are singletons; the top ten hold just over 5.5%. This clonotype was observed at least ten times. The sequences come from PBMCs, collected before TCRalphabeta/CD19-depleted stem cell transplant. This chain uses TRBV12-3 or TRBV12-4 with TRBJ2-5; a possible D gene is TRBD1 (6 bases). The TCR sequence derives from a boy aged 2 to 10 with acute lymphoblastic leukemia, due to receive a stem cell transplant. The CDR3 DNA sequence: TGTGCCAGCAGCCCCTACAGGGTCCGGGAGACCCAGTACTTC. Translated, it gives CASSPYRVRETQYF.